One sample yielded the 19 T cell receptor beta chains listed below, sequenced in a study of memory CD4+ T cells and cytomegalovirus serostatus. Single viable CD3+CD4+CD8-CD45RO+ cells were sorted as the memory CD4+ T cells. Clones were sequenced by immunoSEQ multiplex PCR, and TCRdb holds only the in-frame ones, with some missing. The repertoire holds just under 95,000 clones, with 75% to 90% as singletons. The sequenced sample consisted of memory CD4+ T cells from blood. Receptors originate from an adult in good health and CMV-seropositive.

This chain joins TRBV4-3 and TRBJ1-2; D remains unclear. Trimming cost V 0 bases and J 7 bases, with 12 bases left between them. The germline CDR1 and CDR2 sequences are LGHNA and YSLEER. The CDR3 spans 14 residues. For the CDR3, the DNA is TGCGCCAGCAGCCAAGATCGGGGTCCTGGTGGCTACACCTTC. Amino acid sequence: CASSQDRGPGGYTF.

The chain employs TRBV18 and TRBJ2-7; D may match TRBD1 or TRBD2 (5 bases each). This CDR3 spans 14 amino acids. Germline CDR1 and CDR2: KGHSH and LQKENI. V was trimmed by 3 bases and J by 1 base, leaving 10 bases between them. CDR3 amino acids: CASSPGTASYEQYF. As DNA, the CDR3 is TGTGCCAGCTCACCTGGGACGGCTTCCTACGAGCAGTACTTC.

The V gene is TRBV7-3, the J gene TRBJ2-1; no clear D. The V end was cut by 5 bases, the J end by 5 bases, with 7 bases between. Germline V gene sequence: CDR1 SGHTA, CDR2 FQGTGA. The CDR3 is made up of 12 amino acids. This CDR3 is CASSLSNNEQFF. DNA of the CDR3: TGTGCCAGCAGCCTCTCTAACAATGAGCAGTTCTTC.

Here the CDR3 reads CASSTNQETQYF. DNA for the CDR3: TGCGCCAGCAGCACAAACCAAGAGACCCAGTACTTC. The chain recombines TRBV5-1 with TRBJ2-5; D is unresolved. Germline V gene lookup returns CDR1 SGHRS and CDR2 YFSETQ. The V gene lost 4 bases and the J gene lost 0 bases, with 4 bases spanning the gap. This CDR3 contains 12 residues.

There are a few counts of this clone. The genes are TRBV7-6 and TRBJ2-7, with 8 bases aligning to TRBD2. Germline trimming cut 5 bases from V and 7 bases from J; bases unmatched to any gene: 10. This CDR3 is 14 amino acids long. In germline, CDR1 is SGHVS, CDR2 FNYEAQ. For the CDR3, the DNA is TGTGCCAGCAGCCGGATCGGGGGGGTAGGAGAGCAGTACTTC. Translated, it gives CASSRIGGVGEQYF.

The chain carries TRBV11-2 and TRBJ2-3; D might be TRBD2 (5 bases). The V end was cut by 1 base, the J end by 4 bases, with 6 bases between. The CDR3 runs to 13 residues. Per germline, CDR1 SGHAT and CDR2 FQNNGV. The CDR3 loop reads CASSLGRADTQYF. The CDR3 region has the DNA TGTGCCAGCAGCTTAGGGCGGGCAGATACGCAGTATTTT.

J is TRBJ1-1 and V is TRBV28; no firm D call. The V gene lost 7 bases and the J gene lost 0 bases, with 9 bases spanning the gap. The germline CDR1 and CDR2 sequences are MDHEN and SYDVKM. The CDR3 length is 13 residues. CDR3 region: CASKTSLNTEAFF. DNA of the CDR3: TGTGCCAGCAAAACATCACTGAACACTGAAGCTTTCTTT.

J is TRBJ2-7 and V is TRBV2; no definite D call. The CDR3 length is 16 residues. V was trimmed by 6 bases and J by 2 bases, leaving 20 bases between them. Germline loops: CDR1 SNHLY, CDR2 FYNNEI. This chain's CDR3 is CASRDPGYLRTYEQYF. The CDR3 region has the DNA TGTGCCAGCAGAGATCCGGGCTACCTTAGGACCTACGAGCAGTACTTC.

The rearrangement joins TRBV13 to TRBJ1-3, with TRBD1 identical over 8 bases. The CDR3 has 16 amino acids. CDR1 is PRHDT, CDR2 FYEKMQ, per germline (reference sequence). J was trimmed by 0 bases and V by 5 bases; bases with no gene match: 6. DNA for the CDR3: TGTGCCAGCAGCCCTCGGACAGGGCACTCTGGAAACACCATATATTTT. Protein sequence: CASSPRTGHSGNTIYF.

This chain connects TRBV10-3 to TRBJ1-2, with 8 bases that match TRBD1. The CDR3 spans 16 residues. Germline CDR1 is ENHRY and CDR2 is SYGVKD. With V trimmed by 3 bases and J by 4 bases, 10 bases remained unmatched. CDR3 sequence: CAISDRTGSLSYGYTF. CDR3 sequence (DNA): TGTGCCATCAGTGACCGGACAGGGTCACTATCCTATGGCTACACCTTC.

J is TRBJ2-1 and V is TRBV7-9; D perhaps matches TRBD1 (5 bases). Germline CDR1 SEHNR, CDR2 FQNEAQ (reference sequence). V was cut by 1 base and J by 8 bases, with 12 bases left in between. The CDR3 has 14 residues. CDR3: CASSLGGALDEQFF. CDR3 bases: TGTGCCAGCAGCTTAGGTGGGGCTTTGGATGAGCAGTTCTTC.

V is TRBV15 and J is TRBJ2-2; D remains unclear. Germline loops: CDR1 LNHNV, CDR2 YYDKDF (reference sequence). This CDR3 region has 16 residues. Trimming took off 1 base at V and 8 bases at J, with 17 bases between the two ends. The CDR3 loop reads CATSRAKLTWSGELFF. Written as DNA, the CDR3 is TGTGCCACCAGCAGAGCCAAATTGACTTGGTCGGGGGAGCTGTTTTTT.

J is TRBJ2-6 and V is TRBV5-1; no reliable D call. V lost 5 bases, J lost 0 bases, and 9 bases lay in between. This CDR3 comprises 15 residues. Per the germline V gene, CDR1 is SGHRS and CDR2 is YFSETQ. The CDR3 loop reads CASRDLSSGANVLTF. The CDR3 region has the DNA TGCGCCAGCAGGGACCTTAGCTCTGGGGCCAACGTCCTGACTTTC.

This clone was recorded once. This sequence joins TRBV4-1 and TRBJ2-1; a possible D gene is TRBD1 (5 bases). In germline, CDR1 is MGHRA, CDR2 YSYEKL. V lost 1 base to trimming and J lost 0 bases, with 13 bases between them. This CDR3 region has 17 residues. In DNA, the CDR3 is TGCGCCAGCAGCCAAGGACAGATATTCGGCTCCTACAATGAGCAGTTCTTC. Translated: CASSQGQIFGSYNEQFF.

The chain joins TRBV18 to TRBJ2-1, with 9 bases that match TRBD2. CDR3 size: 15 residues. CDR1 and CDR2 (germline): KGHSH, LQKENI. Trimming at V came to 2 bases and at J to 4 bases, leaving 3 bases not matched to a gene. The DNA of the CDR3 is TGTGCCAGCTCACCAGGTAGCGGGAGTTACAATGAGCAGTTCTTC. It translates to CASSPGSGSYNEQFF. Using reference TRBV18 and TRBJ2-1 for the parts outside the CDR3, the full variable domain is NAGVMQNPRHLVRRRGQEARLRCSPMKGHSHVYWYRQLPEEGLKFMVYLQKENIIDESGMPKERFSAEFPKEGPSILRIQQVVRGDSAAYFCASSPGSGSYNEQFFGPGTRLTVL.

The sample holds one count of this clone. V usage is TRBV2 and J usage is TRBJ2-7; 7 bases align to TRBD1. Germline V gene data show CDR1 as SNHLY and CDR2 as FYNNEI. CDR3 size: 12 residues. V gave up 6 bases and J gave up 7 bases; unmatched junction bases: 6. The CDR3 region has the DNA TGTGCCAGCAGATCGACAGGGACGGAGCAGTACTTC. Protein: CASRSTGTEQYF.

This clone turned up a few times. The sample holds other DNA sequences that translate to the same CDR3. The chain combines TRBV27 with TRBJ2-3; 8 bases match TRBD2. V shed 2 bases and J 4 bases; nucleotides not matched to a gene: 2. The V gene's germline CDR1 is MNHEY and CDR2 SMNVEV (reference sequence). The CDR3 loop spans 14 amino acids. The CDR3 is CASSLTGGPDTQYF. The DNA of the CDR3 is TGTGCCAGCAGTTTAACGGGAGGGCCAGATACGCAGTATTTT.

J is TRBJ2-7 and V is TRBV6-1; a possible D gene is TRBD2 (5 bases). This CDR3 has 15 residues. V was cut by 6 bases and J by 0 bases, with 15 bases left in between. Germline V gene data show CDR1 as MNHNS and CDR2 as SASEGT. In nucleotides, the CDR3 is TGTGCCAGCAGAGCCTTGGTAGCGTTCTCCTACGAGCAGTACTTC. It translates to CASRALVAFSYEQYF.

The genes are TRBV10-3 and TRBJ2-5, with 8 bases fitting TRBD2. The germline V gene has CDR1 ENHRY and CDR2 SYGVKD. The CDR3 covers 17 residues. V shed 0 bases, J shed 5 bases, and the junction held 11 bases outside the gene matches. The CDR3 nucleotides read TGTGCCATCAGTGAGTCGATGGACGGGGGGGCTGGGGAGACCCAGTACTTC. Protein sequence: CAISESMDGGAGETQYF.